Below are 28 T cell receptor beta chains sequenced from a single sample in a study of beta chain features in type 1 diabetes. Study-wide results and limits: Type 1 diabetes patients had TCRB CDR3s that were shorter (moderately but significantly so) in all four CD4+ subsets.

Reverse transcribing all isolated RNA meant expressed TCRB transcripts were sequenced. The method was immunoSEQ multiplex PCR; TCRdb's version includes in-frame clones alone and lacks a portion of them. The profile shows some 200,000 clones, around 16% of them singletons. These receptors have no known antigen. Source material: naive CD4+ T cells from blood. The receptors here all came from a man younger than 40 with type 1 diabetes.

The V call is TRBV7-2, the J call TRBJ2-7; D possibly corresponds to TRBD1 (6 bases). This CDR3 contains 13 residues. V dropped 2 bases and J dropped 6 bases, with 11 bases sitting between them. CDR1 and CDR2 (germline): SGHTA, FQGNSA. CDR3 sequence: CASSLTGTGEQYF. Written as DNA, the CDR3 is TGTGCCAGCAGCTTAACAGGGACGGGCGAGCAGTACTTC.

In this sample, this clone turned up a few times. This rearrangement joins TRBV25-1 to TRBJ2-1, with TRBD2 identical over 12 bases. Germline trimming cut 11 bases from V and 9 bases from J; bases unmatched to any gene: 8. Germline CDR1 and CDR2: MGHDK and SYGVNS. The CDR3 has 13 residues. The CDR3 is CAVGTSGRREQFF. For the CDR3, the DNA is TGTGCCGTGGGGACTAGCGGGCGGCGTGAGCAGTTCTTC.

The chain employs TRBV4-3 and TRBJ2-5; possibly TRBD1 for D (6 bases). CDR3 size: 15 residues. Trimming stripped 0 bases from V and 5 bases from J, with 13 bases between. Germline-derived CDR1 and CDR2 are LGHNA and YSLEER. The CDR3 nucleotides read TGCGCCAGCAGCCAAGAGGCAAGGACAGCCGAGACCCAGTACTTC. It specifies CASSQEARTAETQYF.

This clone came up a few times. V is TRBV4-1 and J is TRBJ2-5; D unresolved. In germline, CDR1 is MGHRA, CDR2 YSYEKL. Between the trimmed V and J ends, which lost 0 bases and 7 bases, there was a span of 3 bases. The CDR3 is 11 amino acids. CDR3 sequence (DNA): TGCGCCAGCAGCCAAGACAGGACCCAGTACTTC. Its translation is CASSQDRTQYF.

This clone occurred a few times. The chain recombines TRBV30 with TRBJ2-7; tentatively, D is TRBD1 (6 bases). V gave up 8 bases and J gave up 2 bases, with 19 bases separating them. The CDR3 has 14 amino acids. The germline CDR1 and CDR2 sequences are GTSNPN and SVGIG (reference sequence). CDR3 region: CALKQAGETYEQYF. CDR3 in DNA: TGTGCCCTCAAGCAGGCAGGGGAGACCTACGAGCAGTACTTC. The full variable domain, rest sourced from reference TRBV30 and TRBJ2-7, is SQTIHQWPATLVQPVGSPLSLECTVEGTSNPNLYWYRQAAGRGLQLLFYSVGIGQISSEVPQNLSASRPQDRQFILSSKKLLLSDSGFYLCALKQAGETYEQYFGPGTRLTVT.

Only a few counts were recorded for this clone. The chain employs TRBV6-5 and TRBJ2-7; 10 positions agree with TRBD2. J gave up 4 bases and V 2 bases, and 8 bases lay outside the gene matches. Germline CDR1 and CDR2: MNHEY and SVGAGI. The CDR3 extends over 16 amino acids. CDR3 loop: CASSYSLAGAAYEQYF. CDR3 bases: TGTGCCAGCAGTTACAGTCTAGCGGGAGCAGCGTACGAGCAGTACTTC.

The sample holds a few counts of this clone. This chain connects TRBV9 to TRBJ1-5, with D hard to call. This CDR3 has 14 amino acids. Trimming stripped 4 bases from V and 2 bases from J, with 10 bases between. Per the germline V gene, CDR1 is SGDLS and CDR2 is YYNGEE. The CDR3 sequence is CASSPTSGNQPQHF. CDR3 nucleotides: TGTGCCAGCAGCCCGACATCGGGCAATCAGCCCCAGCATTTT.

This clone was counted between two and nine times. The gene calls are TRBV5-1 and TRBJ2-3; D unresolved. Trimming pared 1 base from V and 4 bases from J, leaving 7 bases between. CDR3 length: 13 amino acids. Germline CDR1 is SGHRS and CDR2 is YFSETQ. CDR3 nucleotides: TGCGCCAGCAGCTTGATGAGCTCAGATACGCAGTATTTT. Amino acid sequence: CASSLMSSDTQYF.

This clone was counted between two and nine times. The rearrangement uses TRBV19 and TRBJ2-2; the D gene could be TRBD1 or TRBD2 (5 bases each). Deletions cut 5 bases from V and 1 base from J, with 14 bases between. CDR1 is LNHDA and CDR2 is SQIVND in the germline V gene (reference sequence). CDR3 length equals 16 residues. In nucleotides, the CDR3 is TGTGCCAGTAGTTCAGAGGGACGAGGGAACACCGGGGAGCTGTTTTTT. Its translation: CASSSEGRGNTGELFF.

The J gene is TRBJ2-1, the V gene TRBV13, with D perhaps TRBD2 (6 bases). The CDR3 loop spans 14 amino acids. Looked up from germline, CDR1 is PRHDT and CDR2 is FYEKMQ (reference sequence). The V gene lost 5 bases and the J gene lost 5 bases, with 13 bases spanning the gap. In DNA, the CDR3 is TGTGCCAGCAGCCCCTCGGCGGGGAACAATGAGCAGTTCTTC. Translated, it gives CASSPSAGNNEQFF.

Only a few counts were recorded for this clone. This sequence joins TRBV7-3 and TRBJ2-1, with no clear D. This CDR3 spans 14 amino acids. Trimming cost V 4 bases and J 9 bases, with 16 bases left between them. Germline V gene sequence: CDR1 SGHTA, CDR2 FQGTGA. In DNA form, the CDR3 reads TGTGCCAGCAGCTATGGGGAACAATCGAGTGAGCAGTTCTTC. Amino acid sequence: CASSYGEQSSEQFF.

This chain connects TRBV27 to TRBJ1-2; D is unresolved. This CDR3 is built from 14 residues. Germline CDR1 and CDR2: MNHEY and SMNVEV (reference sequence). Trimming removed 0 bases at V and 0 bases at J, with 5 bases between. The CDR3 sequence: CASSLSKANYGYTF. CDR3 sequence (DNA): TGTGCCAGCAGTTTATCGAAGGCTAACTATGGCTACACCTTC.

This clone appeared a few times. The gene calls are TRBV28 and TRBJ2-2; a possible D gene is TRBD1 (6 bases). V was pared by 2 bases and J by 1 base, with 8 bases between. Germline loops: CDR1 MDHEN, CDR2 SYDVKM. The CDR3 has 15 residues. In nucleotides, the CDR3 is TGTGCCAGCAGTTTAGGGACACTGAACACCGGGGAGCTGTTTTTT. Translating it yields CASSLGTLNTGELFF.

This clone has a handful of counts. This rearrangement joins TRBV10-3 to TRBJ2-3; 9 bases fit TRBD2. The germline V gene encodes CDR1 ENHRY and CDR2 SYGVKD. CDR3 length equals 13 residues. V lost 8 bases and J lost 1; bases outside the gene matches: 1. The CDR3 nucleotides read TGTGCCATCTCTAGCGGGGGCACAGATACGCAGTATTTT. It yields the protein CAISSGGTDTQYF.

A few counts support this clone. The chain is built from TRBV7-9 and TRBJ2-2, with TRBD2 identical over 12 bases. CDR3 size: 16 residues. Germline CDR1 SEHNR, CDR2 FQNEAQ (reference sequence). The J segment lost 4 bases and the V segment lost 7 bases, leaving 7 bases of the junction unmatched. The CDR3 DNA sequence: TGTGCCAGCATCCCTAGCGGGAGGGGTGCCACCGGGGAGCTGTTTTTT. Its translation: CASIPSGRGATGELFF.

This clone was seen more than once but under ten times. The rearrangement links TRBV18 to TRBJ2-7; maybe TRBD2 (6 bases). The CDR3 has 15 residues. Germline V CDR1 and CDR2: KGHSH, LQKENI. V was trimmed by 6 bases and J by 0 bases, leaving 15 bases between them. The CDR3 nucleotides are TGTGCCAGCTCCGCCGGGGGACGGGACTCCTACGAGCAGTACTTC. It is translated as CASSAGGRDSYEQYF. Filled out from reference TRBV18 and TRBJ2-7, the complete variable domain reads NAGVMQNPRHLVRRRGQEARLRCSPMKGHSHVYWYRQLPEEGLKFMVYLQKENIIDESGMPKERFSAEFPKEGPSILRIQQVVRGDSAAYFCASSAGGRDSYEQYFGPGTRLTVT.

The CDR3 protein is CASSGRGGFTDTQYF. The CDR3 DNA sequence: TGTGCCAGCAGCGGAAGGGGTGGATTCACAGATACGCAGTATTTT. V is TRBV9 and J is TRBJ2-3; D perhaps matches TRBD1 (5 bases). The germline gives CDR1 SGDLS, CDR2 YYNGEE. V was pared by 3 bases and J by 2 bases, with 13 bases between. This CDR3 has 15 residues.

In its sample, this clone was seen a few times. J is TRBJ2-7 and V is TRBV28; perhaps TRBD1 as D (6 bases). This CDR3 is 14 amino acids long. V was trimmed by 2 bases and J by 4 bases, leaving 12 bases between them. CDR1 is MDHEN, CDR2 SYDVKM, per germline. CDR3 loop: CASSLPSGQYEQYF. In DNA form, the CDR3 reads TGTGCCAGCAGTTTACCGTCGGGACAATACGAGCAGTACTTC. The complete variable domain, with remaining parts taken from reference TRBV28 and TRBJ2-7, reads DVKVTQSSRYLVKRTGEKVFLECVQDMDHENMFWYRQDPGLGLRLIYFSYDVKMKEKGDIPEGYSVSREKKERFSLILESASTNQTSMYLCASSLPSGQYEQYFGPGTRLTVT.

This clone turned up a few times. DNA of the CDR3: TGCGCCAGCAGCTCGGGACAGTACACTGAAGCTTTCTTT. Encoded protein: CASSSGQYTEAFF. The chain couples TRBV5-1 to TRBJ1-1, with TRBD1 matching 7 bases. Germline V gives CDR1 SGHRS, CDR2 YFSETQ. V gave up 3 bases and J gave up 3 bases; unmatched junction bases: 2. This CDR3 has 13 amino acids.

This clone showed up just a few times. The V gene is TRBV29-1, the J gene TRBJ2-6, with D tentatively TRBD1 (6 bases). The CDR3 is 14 residues long. Germline CDR1 SQVTM, CDR2 ANQGSEA. V lost 5 bases to trimming and J lost 2 bases, with 10 bases between them. The CDR3 loop reads CSVHSGAGANVLTF. In DNA, the CDR3 is TGCAGCGTTCATTCAGGGGCTGGGGCCAACGTCCTGACTTTC.

The chain uses TRBV5-1 and TRBJ2-2; 10 bases line up with TRBD2. J lost 4 bases, V lost 0 bases, and 0 bases had no gene match. The CDR3 loop spans 15 amino acids. Looked up from germline, CDR1 is SGHRS and CDR2 is YFSETQ. CDR3 DNA: TGCGCCAGCAGCTTGGCTAGCGGGAGCACCGGGGAGCTGTTTTTT. Translated, it gives CASSLASGSTGELFF.

This clone was detected a few times. V usage is TRBV10-3 and J usage is TRBJ2-1; unclear D gene. With 7 bases removed from V and 1 base from J, the gap between germline ends came to 11 bases. CDR3 length: 14 amino acids. Per the germline V gene, CDR1 is ENHRY and CDR2 is SYGVKD. Written as DNA, the CDR3 is TGTGCCATCATGCCAGGCTCATCCTACAATGAGCAGTTCTTC. It yields the protein CAIMPGSSYNEQFF.

The chain links TRBV5-1 to TRBJ1-1; a weak D match, TRBD1 (5 bases). Trimming left V 4 bases short and J 4 bases short, with 14 bases between. Germline CDR1 reads SGHRS; CDR2 reads YFSETQ. The CDR3 totals 14 residues. In nucleotides, the CDR3 is TGCGCCAGCAGCCCGGGGACGGCAGGCACTGAAGCTTTCTTT. Protein sequence: CASSPGTAGTEAFF.

The chain combines TRBV4-1 with TRBJ2-5, with no clear D. The CDR3 loop spans 15 amino acids. Germline-derived CDR1 and CDR2 are MGHRA and YSYEKL. V was clipped by 1 base and J by 1 base, with 10 bases between them. The CDR3 spells CASSQGRVIQETQYF. For the CDR3, the DNA is TGCGCCAGCAGCCAAGGACGAGTCATCCAAGAGACCCAGTACTTC.

The chain joins TRBV18 to TRBJ2-5, with 7 positions matching TRBD1. The CDR3 sequence is 16 residues long. Germline values: CDR1 KGHSH, CDR2 LQKENI. V dropped 4 bases and J dropped 1; count of bases not matched to a gene: 9. The DNA of the CDR3 is TGTGCCAGCTCACGTTCCGGGACAGCGATCCAAGAGACCCAGTACTTC. Amino acid sequence: CASSRSGTAIQETQYF. Supplemented by reference TRBV18 and TRBJ2-5, the full variable domain reads NAGVMQNPRHLVRRRGQEARLRCSPMKGHSHVYWYRQLPEEGLKFMVYLQKENIIDESGMPKERFSAEFPKEGPSILRIQQVVRGDSAAYFCASSRSGTAIQETQYFGPGTRLLVL.

The sample holds a few counts of this clone. The chain links TRBV14 to TRBJ2-7; no clear D gene. Per the germline V gene, CDR1 is SGHDN and CDR2 is FVKESK. Trimming took off 4 bases at V and 6 bases at J, with 16 bases between the two ends. The CDR3 consists of 14 residues. The CDR3: CASSRAIPLGEQYF. Here the CDR3 DNA reads TGTGCCAGCAGCCGAGCGATTCCGCTTGGCGAGCAGTACTTC.

The chain combines TRBV15 with TRBJ2-7; D is uncertain. The germline gives CDR1 LNHNV, CDR2 YYDKDF (reference sequence). There are 14 residues in the CDR3. The V end lost 0 bases, the J end lost 4 bases, and 10 bases lay between the germline ends. The CDR3 DNA is TGTGCCACCAGCAGAGATCGGGCCTTATACGAGCAGTACTTC. It encodes CATSRDRALYEQYF. The whole variable domain, remainder taken from reference TRBV15 and TRBJ2-7, is DAMVIQNPRYQVTQFGKPVTLSCSQTLNHNVMYWYQQKSSQAPKLLFHYYDKDFNNEADTPDNFQSRRPNTSFCFLDIRSPGLGDTAMYLCATSRDRALYEQYFGPGTRLTVT.

This clone was seen only a few times. CDR3 nucleotides: TGTGCCATCAGTACTAGCGGGAGTCCGTACATTCAGTACTTC. Translating it yields CAISTSGSPYIQYF. The gene calls are TRBV10-3 and TRBJ2-4; 11 bases map to TRBD2. Trimming took 5 bases from V and 8 from J; bases not matched to a gene: 5. There are 14 residues in the CDR3. Germline V gene sequence: CDR1 ENHRY, CDR2 SYGVKD.